The 10 T cell receptor beta chains below were found in one sample sequenced in a study of T and B cells in COVID-19 patients. TRB rearrangements were amplified by multiplex PCR with BIOMED2 TRB-A/B primers. TCRdb passed the multiplex PCR reads through MiXCR, listing each CDR3 protein once. Among a few thousand distinct CDR3 sequences listed, about 28% were seen once. Blood genomic DNA input for TRB amplification was 250-500 ng. The specimen was blood. These TCRs come from a human donor with active COVID-19.

The chain is built from TRBV6-5 and TRBJ1-2; D may be TRBD1 (6 bases). This CDR3 is 14 amino acids long. V lost 10 bases, J lost 2 bases, and 17 bases lay in between. The germline V gene has CDR1 MNHEY and CDR2 SVGAGI. This CDR3 is CAIKAGAPNYGYTF. The CDR3 bases are TGTGCCATCAAGGCGGGGGCGCCGAACTATGGCTACACCTTC.

By share, this clonotype counts as medium-sized (0.01 to 0.1%). The rearrangement joins TRBV19 to TRBJ2-3; 7 bases agree with TRBD2. Unmatched junction bases numbered 9, after V lost 3 bases and J lost 6 bases. Germline V lookup: CDR1 LNHDA, CDR2 SQIVND (reference sequence). The CDR3 loop spans 15 amino acids. The CDR3 sequence: CASSIFGRESDTQYF. In DNA form, the CDR3 reads TGTGCCAGTAGTATTTTCGGGCGGGAGTCCGATACGCAGTATTTT. The whole variable domain, remainder taken from reference TRBV19 and TRBJ2-3, is DGGITQSPKYLFRKEGQNVTLSCEQNLNHDAMYWYRQDPGQGLRLIYYSQIVNDFQKGDIAEGYSVSREKKESFPLTVTSAQKNPTAFYLCASSIFGRESDTQYFGPGTRLTVL.

This clonotype has a count of ten or more. V usage is TRBV18 and J usage is TRBJ1-1, with 8 nucleotides matching TRBD1. Germline V gene sequence: CDR1 KGHSH, CDR2 LQKENI. The CDR3 consists of 14 residues. The junction had 4 bases not matched to a gene; V was cut back by 4 bases and J by 3 bases. The CDR3 coding sequence is TGTGCCAGCTCACGAACGGACAGGGACACTGAAGCTTTCTTT. Protein: CASSRTDRDTEAFF.

The chain is built from TRBV27 and TRBJ1-1; D is uncertain. CDR3 length equals 13 residues. Germline CDR1 is MNHEY and CDR2 is SMNVEV (reference sequence). The V end lost 3 bases, the J end lost 5 bases, and 10 bases lay between the germline ends. CDR3 bases: TGTGCCAGCAGTTTGTCACCGCGGACTGAAGCTTTCTTT. This codes for CASSLSPRTEAFF.

Within the sample, this clonotype is medium-sized (0.01 to 0.1%). The gene calls are TRBV5-6 and TRBJ2-1; D unclear. The V and J ends lost 2 bases and 4 bases respectively, with 13 bases between them. Germline values: CDR1 SGHDT, CDR2 YYEEEE. This CDR3 spans 15 amino acids. The CDR3 DNA sequence: TGTGCCAGCAGCTTAAATGCCATGGGTTACAATGAGCAGTTCTTC. This translates into CASSLNAMGYNEQFF.

The gene calls are TRBV12-3 or TRBV12-4 and TRBJ1-1; D is unresolved. Trimming shortened V by 6 bases and J by 0 bases, and 8 bases separated the two germline ends. The length of the CDR3 is 13 residues. CDR3 in DNA: TGTGCCAGCAGCCAACTTTTGAACACTGAAGCTTTCTTT. It yields the protein CASSQLLNTEAFF.

V and J are TRBV30 and TRBJ1-1; 9 nucleotides align to TRBD1. The V gene's germline CDR1 is GTSNPN and CDR2 SVGIG (reference sequence). Trimming removed 5 bases from V and 5 bases from J; junction bases left unmatched: 6. The CDR3 is 13 residues long. CDR3 sequence: CAWGTGSRTEAFF. The CDR3 DNA reads TGTGCCTGGGGGACAGGGTCGCGAACTGAAGCTTTCTTT.

By its share, this clonotype is medium-sized (0.01 to 0.1%). V and J are TRBV29-1 and TRBJ2-4; 11 bases are shared with TRBD2. V was clipped by 6 bases and J by 1 base; unmatched bases: 8. The CDR3 sequence is 16 residues long. CDR1 and CDR2 from the germline V gene are SQVTM and ANQGSEA. CDR3 in DNA: TGCAGCGTAGTAACTAGCGGGAGAGACGCCAAAAACATTCAGTACTTC. This translates into CSVVTSGRDAKNIQYF.

The gene calls are TRBV11-2 and TRBJ2-3; 8 nucleotides agree with TRBD2. The V gene end was trimmed by 1 base and the J gene end by 4 bases; junction bases not matched to a gene: 4. The germline CDR1 and CDR2 sequences are SGHAT and FQNNGV. This CDR3 contains 15 residues. The CDR3 reads CASSLAGGWADTQYF. The DNA of the CDR3 is TGTGCCAGCAGCTTAGCGGGAGGGTGGGCAGATACGCAGTATTTT.

By proportion, this clonotype is hyperexpanded. The CDR3 protein is CASSWYQGGELFF. The CDR3 DNA reads as TGTGCCAGCAGTTGGTATCAGGGTGGGGAGCTGTTTTTT. The rearrangement uses TRBV27 and TRBJ2-2, with D possibly matching TRBD1 (5 bases). The germline gives CDR1 MNHEY, CDR2 SMNVEV (reference sequence). The CDR3 length is 13 residues. Trimming cost V 4 bases and J 8 bases, with 11 bases left between them.